Presented here are 31 T cell receptor beta chains from one specimen sequenced in a study of T-cell reconstitution after alpha-beta-depleted transplantation in children. This sample's TCRbeta library carried unique molecular identifier barcodes. TCRdb passed the PCR reads through MiXCR, listing each CDR3 protein once. The table records 190,000 or so distinct CDR3 sequences, roughly 14% of them present only once. This material consisted of PBMCs from the stem cell graft donor, taken from the stem cell graft. These receptors originate from a human donor who donated a stem cell graft to a child with acute lymphoblastic leukemia.

This clonotype was seen at least ten times. V is TRBV5-1 and J is TRBJ2-6; D is possibly TRBD1 (5 bases). Germline V gene data show CDR1 as SGHRS and CDR2 as YFSETQ. CDR3 length: 15 residues. Trimming shortened V by 2 bases and J by 4 bases, and 10 bases separated the two germline ends. CDR3 sequence: CASSLMGPGANVLTF. The CDR3 DNA sequence: TGCGCCAGCAGCTTAATGGGGCCCGGGGCCAACGTCCTGACTTTC.

This clonotype was found many times. V and J are TRBV6-4 and TRBJ2-1; TRBD1 or TRBD2 may be the D gene (5 bases each). Germline values: CDR1 MRHNA, CDR2 SNTAGT. This CDR3 region has 14 residues. V lost 5 bases and J lost 6, with 14 bases in between. In DNA form, the CDR3 reads TGTGCCAGCAGTCCGACGGATGGGGGCAATGAGCAGTTCTTC. This gives the protein CASSPTDGGNEQFF.

This clonotype was recorded many times. CDR3 sequence (DNA): TGTGCCAGCAAGGAATGGGAGACCCAGTACTTC. Translation gives CASKEWETQYF. The chain is built from TRBV6-5 and TRBJ2-5; D gene uncertain. Germline values: CDR1 MNHEY, CDR2 SVGAGI. The V end was cut by 7 bases, the J end by 5 bases, with 8 bases between. This CDR3 region has 11 residues.

This clonotype was seen many times. This sequence joins TRBV6-1 and TRBJ1-4, with 8 bases fitting TRBD1. The CDR3 covers 15 residues. The germline gives CDR1 MNHNS, CDR2 SASEGT. Losses at the gene ends were 6 bases for V and 8 bases for J; bases not matched to a gene: 11. This chain's CDR3 is CASSPQTGAREKLFF. In nucleotides, the CDR3 is TGTGCCAGCAGCCCCCAGACAGGGGCACGGGAAAAACTGTTTTTT.

The genes are TRBV5-1 and TRBJ2-2; D might be TRBD1 (5 bases). The germline V and J ends were trimmed by 1 base and 5 bases, with 12 bases remaining between them. Per the germline V gene, CDR1 is SGHRS and CDR2 is YFSETQ. This CDR3 region has 15 residues. For the CDR3, the DNA is TGCGCCAGCAGCTTGACAGGAGTGGGTACCGGGGAGCTGTTTTTT. This sequence encodes CASSLTGVGTGELFF.

This clonotype was observed many times. This chain uses TRBV20-1 with TRBJ2-7; TRBD1 aligns across 7 bases. This CDR3 spans 14 amino acids. J was trimmed by 2 bases and V by 3 bases; bases with no gene match: 7. Germline CDR1 is DFQATT and CDR2 is SNEGSKA (reference sequence). The CDR3 spells CSASLTQGAYEQYF. The CDR3 bases are TGCAGTGCTAGTTTAACCCAGGGGGCCTACGAGCAGTACTTC.

The chain has TRBV19 and TRBJ1-1; no definite D call. Looked up from germline, CDR1 is LNHDA and CDR2 is SQIVND (reference sequence). The germline V and J ends were trimmed by 0 bases and 1 base, with 6 bases remaining between them. The CDR3 runs 14 residues. This CDR3 reads CASSIDSSNTEAFF. CDR3 nucleotides: TGTGCCAGTAGTATAGACTCATCGAACACTGAAGCTTTCTTT.

This clonotype was counted many times. The V and J genes are TRBV12-3 or TRBV12-4 and TRBJ2-3; unclear D gene. The CDR3 length is 14 residues. The ends were cut back, 1 base at V and 6 bases at J, with 11 bases in the middle. For the CDR3, the DNA is TGTGCCAGCAGTTTAGTATCGGTAGAGGATACGCAGTATTTT. Its translation is CASSLVSVEDTQYF.

This clonotype was observed a handful of times. J is TRBJ2-5 and V is TRBV3-1; D is uncertain. In germline, CDR1 is LGHDT, CDR2 YNNKEL (reference sequence). Trimming pared 2 bases from V and 3 bases from J, leaving 7 bases between. This CDR3 is built from 13 residues. Here the CDR3 DNA reads TGTGCCAGCAGCCAATCCACCGAAGAGACCCAGTACTTC. Translation: CASSQSTEETQYF.

The genes are TRBV7-9 and TRBJ2-1; D uncertain. V lost 5 bases to trimming and J lost 7 bases, with 9 bases between them. The V gene's germline CDR1 is SEHNR and CDR2 FQNEAQ (reference sequence). The CDR3 extends over 12 amino acids. Written as DNA, the CDR3 is TGTGCCAGCAGCCGGCCCGAGAATGAGCAGTTCTTC. It is translated as CASSRPENEQFF.

The chain recombines TRBV12-3 or TRBV12-4 with TRBJ2-6; 9 nucleotides agree with TRBD1. V was clipped by 4 bases and J by 4 bases; unmatched bases: 8. The CDR3 loop spans 17 amino acids. The CDR3 is CASSSAYRGQGANVLTF. CDR3 in DNA: TGTGCCAGCAGTTCGGCTTACAGGGGGCAAGGGGCCAACGTCCTGACTTTC.

This clonotype was picked up a small number of times. This sequence joins TRBV10-3 and TRBJ1-1; TRBD1 aligns across 7 bases. CDR1 ENHRY and CDR2 SYGVKD come from the germline V gene. CDR3 length equals 14 residues. V dropped 3 bases and J dropped 0; count of bases not matched to a gene: 1. The CDR3 DNA is TGTGCCATCAGTGAAGGGACAGTGAACACTGAAGCTTTCTTT. It specifies CAISEGTVNTEAFF.

Many counts were recorded for this clonotype. The chain recombines TRBV6-1 with TRBJ1-2, with TRBD1 identical over 7 bases. The CDR3 has 14 amino acids. Germline lookup yields CDR1 MNHNS and CDR2 SASEGT. The V segment lost 6 bases and the J segment 3 bases; nucleotides outside the gene matches: 7. The DNA for the CDR3 is TGTGCCAGCAGGCGGGACAGAAGTGACTATGGCTACACCTTC. Amino acids: CASRRDRSDYGYTF.

This clonotype was seen at least ten times. Germline is not matched at one junction end, which may reflect a read error. This chain connects TRBV7-9 to TRBJ2-5; 9 bases map to TRBD2. Germline V gene lookup returns CDR1 SEHNR and CDR2 FQNEAQ (reference sequence). The CDR3 totals 14 residues. CDR3 region: CASSIAGDPETQYF. The CDR3 DNA is TGTGCCAGCAGCATAGCGGGAGATCCCGAGACCCAGTACTTC.

Here the CDR3 reads CASTKGQGNYSPLHF. The DNA for the CDR3 is TGTGCCAGCACCAAGGGACAGGGGAATTATTCACCCCTCCACTTT. The chain couples TRBV6-1 to TRBJ1-6; 10 bases agree with TRBD1. The CDR3 runs 15 residues. Trimming took 7 bases from V and 8 from J; bases not matched to a gene: 8. The germline V gene encodes CDR1 MNHNS and CDR2 SASEGT.

This clonotype was detected only a few times. V is TRBV29-1 and J is TRBJ1-2, with D maybe TRBD1 (5 bases). In germline, CDR1 is SQVTM, CDR2 ANQGSEA. V was cut by 6 bases and J by 6 bases, with 17 bases left in between. The CDR3 is 13 residues long. The CDR3: CSVSGTPVDGYTF. The CDR3 DNA is TGCAGCGTATCCGGGACCCCTGTAGATGGCTACACCTTC.

At least ten counts were recorded for this clonotype. This chain joins TRBV20-1 and TRBJ1-2, with D perhaps TRBD1 (5 bases). With 0 bases removed from V and 4 bases from J, the gap between germline ends came to 12 bases. This CDR3 is built from 14 residues. Germline CDR1 is DFQATT and CDR2 is SNEGSKA (reference sequence). CDR3 DNA: TGCAGTGCTAGAGAACCCGGGGGAATCTATGGCTACACCTTC. Translating it yields CSAREPGGIYGYTF.

J is TRBJ2-1 and V is TRBV6-5, with 7 bases aligning to TRBD2. The V segment lost 4 bases and the J segment 2 bases; nucleotides outside the gene matches: 5. The germline V gene has CDR1 MNHEY and CDR2 SVGAGI. CDR3 length: 15 amino acids. This chain's CDR3 is CASSLTSDPYNEQFF. CDR3 nucleotides: TGTGCCAGCAGTTTAACTAGCGACCCCTACAATGAGCAGTTCTTC.

This clonotype was counted ten times or more. J is TRBJ2-2 and V is TRBV11-3, with D possibly TRBD2 on 6 matching bases. The length of the CDR3 is 14 residues. V was pared by 6 bases and J by 3 bases, with 11 bases between. From germline, CDR1 is SGHNT and CDR2 YENEEA. The CDR3, as DNA: TGTGCCAGCAGAGGCGGGGACCACACCGGGGAGCTGTTTTTT. Encoded protein: CASRGGDHTGELFF. Using reference TRBV11-3 and TRBJ2-2 for the parts outside the CDR3, the full variable domain is EAGVVQSPRYKIIEKKQPVAFWCNPISGHNTLYWYLQNLGQGPELLIRYENEEAVDDSQLPKDRFSAERLKGVDSTLKIQPAELGDSAVYLCASRGGDHTGELFFGEGSRLTVL.

This clonotype appeared many times. The genes are TRBV20-1 and TRBJ2-7; the D call may be TRBD1 or TRBD2 (5 bases each). V dropped 0 bases and J dropped 2 bases, with 14 bases sitting between them. The CDR3 has 15 residues. The germline V gene has CDR1 DFQATT and CDR2 SNEGSKA (reference sequence). The chain's CDR3 is CSARDRGVDPYEQYF. The CDR3 DNA reads as TGCAGTGCTAGAGACCGGGGCGTCGATCCCTACGAGCAGTACTTC.

This clonotype was picked up many times. V is TRBV11-2 and J is TRBJ2-3; 11 positions agree with TRBD2. V shed 5 bases and J 6 bases; nucleotides not matched to a gene: 4. The CDR3 consists of 14 residues. Germline V lookup: CDR1 SGHAT, CDR2 FQNNGV. Here the CDR3 reads CASSISSGRDTQYF. The CDR3 coding sequence is TGTGCCAGCAGCATATCTAGCGGGAGGGATACGCAGTATTTT.

This clonotype was counted ten times or more. This chain connects TRBV5-1 to TRBJ2-7; 8 bases line up with TRBD2. CDR1 SGHRS and CDR2 YFSETQ come from the germline V gene. The CDR3 is 15 amino acids. The trim removed 2 bases at V and 5 bases at J, leaving 9 bases unmatched. CDR3 residues: CASSFHAAGVDEQYF. CDR3 bases: TGCGCCAGCAGCTTCCACGCAGCGGGAGTGGACGAGCAGTACTTC.

This clonotype was observed at least ten times. The chain recombines TRBV5-5 with TRBJ2-5; D remains ambiguous. Trimming pared 0 bases from V and 4 bases from J, leaving 7 bases between. The germline CDR1 and CDR2 sequences are SGHKS and YYEKEE (reference sequence). This CDR3 region has 13 residues. CDR3 bases: TGTGCCAGCAGCTTGGCACCACCAGAGACCCAGTACTTC. Translating gives CASSLAPPETQYF.

This clonotype was detected only a few times. The rearrangement links TRBV6-2 or TRBV6-3 to TRBJ2-4, with 11 bases identical to TRBD1. With V trimmed by 6 bases and J by 10 bases, 8 bases remained unmatched. The V gene's germline CDR1 is MNHEY and CDR2 SVGEGT. The CDR3 is 14 amino acids. In DNA form, the CDR3 reads TGTGCCAGCAGCCACGCGGGACAGGGGGGGATTCAGTACTTC. This encodes CASSHAGQGGIQYF.

This clonotype appeared many times. This sequence joins TRBV10-3 and TRBJ2-1; possibly TRBD2 for D (6 bases). Trimming cost V 0 bases and J 5 bases, with 11 bases left between them. Germline V lookup: CDR1 ENHRY, CDR2 SYGVKD. This CDR3 is 15 amino acids long. The DNA for the CDR3 is TGTGCCATCAGTGAGTCGGGGAGGAGCCACAATGAGCAGTTCTTC. Protein product: CAISESGRSHNEQFF.

The chain recombines TRBV7-9 with TRBJ2-1, with TRBD2 identical over 9 bases. J lost 8 bases, V lost 6 bases, and 14 bases had no gene match. The CDR3 has 16 residues. Germline V gene lookup returns CDR1 SEHNR and CDR2 FQNEAQ (reference sequence). This CDR3 is CASSPGVAGVGDEQFF. In DNA, the CDR3 is TGTGCCAGCAGTCCGGGCGTAGCGGGAGTCGGTGATGAGCAGTTCTTC.

This chain connects TRBV5-6 to TRBJ2-1, with D unresolved. The V and J ends lost 0 bases and 5 bases respectively, with 6 bases between them. The CDR3 totals 13 residues. Germline V gene data show CDR1 as SGHDT and CDR2 as YYEEEE. CDR3 bases: TGTGCCAGCAGCTTGGTGTCCCACAATGAGCAGTTCTTC. Its protein is CASSLVSHNEQFF.

There are many counts of this clonotype. The V gene is TRBV5-5, the J gene TRBJ1-1, with 7 bases fitting TRBD1. CDR1 SGHKS and CDR2 YYEKEE come from the germline V gene (reference sequence). J gave up 0 bases and V 0 bases, and 5 bases lay outside the gene matches. The CDR3 spans 16 residues. CDR3 bases: TGTGCCAGCAGCTTGGCCCCAGGGGGGATGAACACTGAAGCTTTCTTT. Translating gives CASSLAPGGMNTEAFF.

This clonotype was counted many times. The chain uses TRBV9 and TRBJ2-2; D tentatively fits TRBD1 or TRBD2 (5 bases each). The CDR3 covers 18 residues. Germline V gene data show CDR1 as SGDLS and CDR2 as YYNGEE. V was clipped by 3 bases and J by 5 bases, with 23 bases between them. Here the CDR3 reads CASSGGGPWRSSTGELFF. The DNA for the CDR3 is TGTGCCAGCAGCGGGGGCGGCCCATGGAGGAGTAGTACCGGGGAGCTGTTTTTT.

In its sample, this clonotype was seen many times. The chain combines TRBV5-1 with TRBJ2-3; the match to TRBD2 covers 7 bases. The germline V gene encodes CDR1 SGHRS and CDR2 YFSETQ. The CDR3 length is 14 residues. Trimming cost V 1 base and J 3 bases; bases outside gene matches: 2. CDR3 in DNA: TGCGCCAGCAGCTTGAACGGGGGGACAGATACGCAGTATTTT. This gives the protein CASSLNGGTDTQYF.

The V gene is TRBV20-1, the J gene TRBJ1-6, with D possibly TRBD1 on 6 matching bases. Germline V CDR1 and CDR2: DFQATT, SNEGSKA (reference sequence). The CDR3 consists of 13 residues. Deletions cut 6 bases from V and 7 bases from J, with 13 bases between. CDR3 amino acids: CSARQGMNSPLHF. CDR3 nucleotides: TGCAGTGCCAGGCAGGGGATGAATTCACCCCTCCACTTT.